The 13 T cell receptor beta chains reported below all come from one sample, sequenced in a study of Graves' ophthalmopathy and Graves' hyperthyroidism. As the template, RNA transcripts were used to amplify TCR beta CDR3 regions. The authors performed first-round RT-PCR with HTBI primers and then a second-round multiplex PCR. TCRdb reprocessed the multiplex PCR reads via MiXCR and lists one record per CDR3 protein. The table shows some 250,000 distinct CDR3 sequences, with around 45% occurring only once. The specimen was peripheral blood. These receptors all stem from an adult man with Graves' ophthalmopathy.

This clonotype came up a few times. The CDR3 coding sequence is TGTGCCAGCAGCTCCACCCGGACCGGCGGGGCTGAAGCTTTCTTT. Translating gives CASSSTRTGGAEAFF. This chain uses TRBV7-9 with TRBJ1-1, with unresolved D. Germline V gene data show CDR1 as SEHNR and CDR2 as FQNEAQ (reference sequence). This CDR3 contains 15 residues. Deletions cut 4 bases from V and 6 bases from J, with 18 bases between. Variable domain in full (rest from reference TRBV7-9 and TRBJ1-1): DTGVSQNPRHKITKRGQNVTFRCDPISEHNRLYWYRQTLGQGPEFLTYFQNEAQLEKSRLLSDRFSAERPKGSFSTLEIQRTEQGDSAMYLCASSSTRTGGAEAFFGQGTRLTVV.

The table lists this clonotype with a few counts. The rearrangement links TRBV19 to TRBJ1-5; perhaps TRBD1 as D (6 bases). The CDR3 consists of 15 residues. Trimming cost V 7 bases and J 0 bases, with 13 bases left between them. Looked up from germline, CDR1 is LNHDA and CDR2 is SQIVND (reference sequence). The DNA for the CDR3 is TGTGCCAGTAACATAGGGGGAAATAGCAATCAGCCCCAGCATTTT. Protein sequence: CASNIGGNSNQPQHF.

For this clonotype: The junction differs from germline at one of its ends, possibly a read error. CDR3 sequence: CSARGRAMRSYEQYF. CDR3 coding DNA: TGCAGTGCGAGAGGGCGAGCAATGAGGTCGTACGAGCAGTACTTC. The chain combines TRBV20-1 with TRBJ2-7; D is perhaps TRBD2 (5 bases). Germline V gene data show CDR1 as DFQATT and CDR2 as SNEGSKA (reference sequence). The CDR3 contains 15 residues.

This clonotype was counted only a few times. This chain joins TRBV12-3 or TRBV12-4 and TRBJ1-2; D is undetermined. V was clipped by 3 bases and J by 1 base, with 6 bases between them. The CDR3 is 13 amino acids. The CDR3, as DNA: TGTGCCAGCAGTTTCGCCGGTAACTATGGCTACACCTTC. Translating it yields CASSFAGNYGYTF.

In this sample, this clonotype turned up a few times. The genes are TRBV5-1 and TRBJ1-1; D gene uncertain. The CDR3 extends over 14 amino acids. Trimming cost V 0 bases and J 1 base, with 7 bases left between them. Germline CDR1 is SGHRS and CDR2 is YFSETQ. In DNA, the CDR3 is TGCGCCAGCAGCTTGGACTGGGAGAACACTGAAGCTTTCTTT. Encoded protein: CASSLDWENTEAFF.

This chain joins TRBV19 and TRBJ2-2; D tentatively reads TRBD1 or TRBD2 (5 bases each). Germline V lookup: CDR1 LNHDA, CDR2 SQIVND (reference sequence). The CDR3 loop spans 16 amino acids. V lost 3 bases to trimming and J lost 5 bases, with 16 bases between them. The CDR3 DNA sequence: TGTGCCAGTAGTATTCGGGGACCGAGGAGGACCGGGGAGCTGTTTTTT. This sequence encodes CASSIRGPRRTGELFF.

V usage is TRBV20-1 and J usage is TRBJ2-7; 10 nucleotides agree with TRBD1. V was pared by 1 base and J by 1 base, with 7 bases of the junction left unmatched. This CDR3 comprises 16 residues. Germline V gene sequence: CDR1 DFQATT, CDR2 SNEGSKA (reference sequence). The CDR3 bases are TGCAGTGCTAGAGTTCCGGGACAGGGGACTTCCTACGAGCAGTACTTC. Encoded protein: CSARVPGQGTSYEQYF.

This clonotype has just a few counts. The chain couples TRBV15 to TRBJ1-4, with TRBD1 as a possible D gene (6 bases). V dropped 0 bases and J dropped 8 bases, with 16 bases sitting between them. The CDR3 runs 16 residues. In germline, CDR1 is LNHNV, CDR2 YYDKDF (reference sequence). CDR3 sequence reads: CATSRDQGRGHEKLFF. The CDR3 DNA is TGTGCCACCAGCAGAGATCAAGGCAGGGGACACGAAAAACTGTTTTTT.

The CDR3 here is CASSIRENTEAFF. The CDR3 region has the DNA TGTGCCAGTAGTATCCGGGAGAACACTGAAGCTTTCTTT. This sequence joins TRBV19 and TRBJ1-1; D unclear. There are 13 residues in the CDR3. CDR1 and CDR2 (germline): LNHDA, SQIVND (reference sequence). V was pared by 3 bases and J by 1 base, with 6 bases between.

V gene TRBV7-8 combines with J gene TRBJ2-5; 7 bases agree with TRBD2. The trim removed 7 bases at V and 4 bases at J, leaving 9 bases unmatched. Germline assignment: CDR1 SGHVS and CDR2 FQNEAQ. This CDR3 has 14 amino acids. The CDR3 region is CASIVFGGGETQYF. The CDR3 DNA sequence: TGTGCCAGCATCGTCTTTGGGGGGGGAGAGACCCAGTACTTC.

The CDR3 region is CATSRDSNIQYF. The CDR3, as DNA: TGTGCCACCAGCAGAGATTCGAACATTCAGTACTTC. The chain employs TRBV15 and TRBJ2-4; D unclear. The germline CDR1 and CDR2 sequences are LNHNV and YYDKDF (reference sequence). The CDR3 runs 12 residues. Trimming cost V 0 bases and J 7 bases, with 4 bases left between them.

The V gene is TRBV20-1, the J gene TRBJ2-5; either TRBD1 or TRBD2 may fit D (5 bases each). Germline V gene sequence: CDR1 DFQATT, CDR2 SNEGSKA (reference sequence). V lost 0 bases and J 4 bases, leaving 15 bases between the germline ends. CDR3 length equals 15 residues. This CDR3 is CSARDRKGTIETQYF. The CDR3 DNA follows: TGCAGTGCTAGAGATCGGAAGGGGACGATAGAGACCCAGTACTTC.

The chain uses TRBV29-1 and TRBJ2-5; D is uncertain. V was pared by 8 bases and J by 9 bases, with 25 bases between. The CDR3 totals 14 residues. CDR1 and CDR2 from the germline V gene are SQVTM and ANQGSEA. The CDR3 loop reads CSTYQVTTGSAQYF. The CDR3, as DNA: TGCAGCACATACCAGGTCACGACTGGATCGGCCCAGTACTTC.